Listed below are T cell receptor beta chains from one sample, sequenced in a study of blood T cells in healthy people across ages. TCRdb fed the 5' RACE reads into MiXCR, producing one record per CDR3 protein. The sample consists of about 1 million distinct CDR3 sequences, approximately 25% of them appearing once. These same records also appear under a second study, on T cells of mothers and their children.

Material for sequencing was blood. These receptors originate from a girl aged 2 to 10 in good health. CDR3s include the opening cysteine and the closing phenylalanine or tryptophan. Each record gives: J gene, D gene, V gene, clone size, CDR3 length, CDR3 DNA, CDR3 protein. A D gene is named only where the DNA matches it firmly. Size is stated for part of the rows, as once, few or many counts, or as a class when the clone is expanded.

>TRBJ1-4|.|TRBV12-3/TRBV12-4|.|13
TGTGCCAGCAACGCCGGGAGGGATGAAAAACTGTTTTTT
CASNAGRDEKLFF
>TRBJ2-7|.|TRBV4-1|.|15
TGCGCCAGCAGCCAAGCCCGTGGACTGGAATACGAGCAGTACTTC
CASSQARGLEYEQYF
>TRBJ2-3|TRBD2|TRBV19|.|16
TGTGCCAGTAGTATTTTACTAGCGGGGGAATCAGATACGCAGTATTTT
CASSILLAGESDTQYF
>TRBJ1-5|TRBD1|TRBV13|few|17
TGTGCCAGCAGCTTAGGCCCTGGGACAGTCGACAACCAGCCCCAGCATTTT
CASSLGPGTVDNQPQHF
>TRBJ2-3|TRBD1|TRBV7-2|.|16
TGTGCCAGCAGCTTAGACGGGACAGGGTACACAGATACGCAGTATTTT
CASSLDGTGYTDTQYF
>TRBJ1-1|.|TRBV9|few|20
TGTGCCAGCAGCGCACCGATGGGGGGGCTTGCTAAGATGGTGAACACTGAAGCTTTCTTT
CASSAPMGGLAKMVNTEAFF
>TRBJ2-7|TRBD2|TRBV20-1|few|13
TGCAGTGCTGAGGTACTAGCGGGGTACGAGCAGTACTTC
CSAEVLAGYEQYF
>TRBJ1-4|.|TRBV3-1|.|16
TGTGCCAGCAGCCAAGGAGATTTTGGATTTAATGAAAAACTGTTTTTT
CASSQGDFGFNEKLFF
>TRBJ2-7|.|TRBV4-2|few|15
TGTGCCAGCAGCCAAGCGCGGGAAACCCACTACGAGCAGTACTTC
CASSQARETHYEQYF
>TRBJ2-1|.|TRBV5-1|.|15
TGCGCCAGCAGCTTGGTTTCGAGGGGTATCGATGAGCAGTTCTTC
CASSLVSRGIDEQFF
>TRBJ2-3|TRBD2|TRBV3-1|.|18
TGTGCCAGCAGCCAACCTCCCGGGGCGGGAGGACCCACAGATACGCAGTATTTT
CASSQPPGAGGPTDTQYF
>TRBJ2-1|.|TRBV18|.|12
TGTGCCAGCTCGACCCTAAACAATGAGCAGTTCTTC
CASSTLNNEQFF
>TRBJ1-1|.|TRBV29-1|.|14
TGCAGCGTCGCAGGGAGGGTAGGTGTCACTGAAGCTTTCTTT
CSVAGRVGVTEAFF
>TRBJ2-7|TRBD1|TRBV27|few|14
TGTGCCAGCAAAAAGACCCGGGACAGCTACGAGCAGTACTTC
CASKKTRDSYEQYF
>TRBJ2-6|.|TRBV11-2|few|16
TGTGCCAGCAGCTTTGGGGGTTTCTCTGGGGCCAACGTCCTGACTTTC
CASSFGGFSGANVLTF
>TRBJ2-1|.|TRBV28|few|13
TGTGCCAGCAGGGGTGACGGGGACAATGAGCAGTTCTTC
CASRGDGDNEQFF
>TRBJ2-1|.|TRBV24-1|few|12
TGTGCCACCTCGCCAGAGGCAGATGAGCAGTTCTTC
CATSPEADEQFF
>TRBJ2-7|TRBD2|TRBV27|.|16
TGTGCCAGCAGTCACCATCATGTAGCGGGAGGGGACGAGCAGTACTTC
CASSHHHVAGGDEQYF
>TRBJ2-7|.|TRBV19|.|14
TGTGCCAGTAGCTCACAGGTTTACCTCTACGAGCAGTACTTC
CASSSQVYLYEQYF
>TRBJ2-1|.|TRBV20-1|.|12
TGCAGTGCCCGAGGCGAGGGGTATGAGCAGTTCTTC
CSARGEGYEQFF
>TRBJ1-6|TRBD1|TRBV6-5|few|16
TGTGCCAGCAGTTTAAGAGGGGGCTTCGATAATTCACCCCTCCACTTT
CASSLRGGFDNSPLHF
>TRBJ2-7|.|TRBV29-1|.|11
TGCAGCGTGCTCAAGAACTACGAGCAGTACTTC
CSVLKNYEQYF
>TRBJ2-6|.|TRBV6-2/TRBV6-3|few|16
TGTGCCAGCAGTGTGGGACCGCTCTCTGGGGCCAACGTCCTGACTTTC
CASSVGPLSGANVLTF
>TRBJ2-3|TRBD2|TRBV11-2|few|16
TGTGCCAGCAGCATCCTAGCGGGGGGGCCCGCAGATACGCAGTATTTT
CASSILAGGPADTQYF
>TRBJ2-7|.|TRBV29-1|few|15
TGCAGCGTCACAGATGCCGGGACGGAGACCTACGAGCAGTACTTC
CSVTDAGTETYEQYF
>TRBJ2-5|.|TRBV18|.|16
TGTGCCAGCTCACCAGGGTCCCCAGGCCTTGGGGAGACCCAGTACTTC
CASSPGSPGLGETQYF
>TRBJ2-5|.|TRBV10-3|.|15
TGTGCCATCAGTGAGTCGACGCCGTTGCAGGAGACCCAGTACTTC
CAISESTPLQETQYF
>TRBJ2-5|.|TRBV20-1|.|13
TGCAGTCCCGTAGGGGGGCCTCAAGAGACCCAGTATTTC
CSPVGGPQETQYF
>TRBJ2-1|.|TRBV3-1|few|15
TGTGCCAGCAGCCGCGGATTAAGCTCCTACAATGAGCTGTTCTTC
CASSRGLSSYNELFF
>TRBJ2-2|TRBD2|TRBV9|.|14
TGTGCCAGCAGCTTTAGCGGGAGGGCCGGGGAGCTGTTTTTT
CASSFSGRAGELFF
>TRBJ2-4|.|TRBV27|.|15
TGTGCCAGCAGTATCCGGACCACCACCAGTAACATTCAGTACTTC
CASSIRTTTSNIQYF
>TRBJ2-7|TRBD2|TRBV7-2|.|16
TGTGCCAGCAGCTGGATGCTTTGGGGGGGCTCCTACGAGCAGTACTTC
CASSWMLWGGSYEQYF
>TRBJ2-5|TRBD2|TRBV4-2|few|15
TGTGCCAGCAGCCAGGTAGCGGGAGTGGAAGGGACCCAGTACTTC
CASSQVAGVEGTQYF
>TRBJ2-1|TRBD2|TRBV28|.|16
TGTGCCAGCAGTTTCCGAGGACTAGCGACCGGCAATGAGCAGTTCTTC
CASSFRGLATGNEQFF
>TRBJ1-2|TRBD1|TRBV5-1|.|12
TGCGCCAGCGGGACAGGCAGCTATGGCTACACCTTC
CASGTGSYGYTF
>TRBJ2-5|.|TRBV7-2|.|13
TGTGCCAGCAGCTTAGCGCTTTCAGGGACCCAGTACTTC
CASSLALSGTQYF
>TRBJ1-1|.|TRBV6-1|.|14
TGTGCCAGCGTCACACCCCGGGACGGCACTGAAGCTTTCTTT
CASVTPRDGTEAFF
>TRBJ1-2|.|TRBV12-3/TRBV12-4|.|15
TGTGCCAGCAGTTTGGCAGGGGTAAATAACTATGGCTACCCCTTC
CASSLAGVNNYGYPF
>TRBJ2-5|TRBD2|TRBV6-1|.|16
TGTGCCAGCAAACGGGGACTAGCGGAGTCCCAAGAGACCCAGTACTTC
CASKRGLAESQETQYF
>TRBJ2-1|.|TRBV3-1|.|14
TGTGCCAGCAGCCAAGTAGACCCCTACAATGAGCAGTTCTTC
CASSQVDPYNEQFF
>TRBJ1-6|TRBD1|TRBV7-9|.|14
TGTGCCAGCAGCGGGGACAGGGGTTATTCACCCCTCCACTTT
CASSGDRGYSPLHF
>TRBJ2-4|.|TRBV20-1|.|12
TGCAGTGCTAGAGGGGGTTCAGACATTCAGTACTTC
CSARGGSDIQYF
>TRBJ2-3|.|TRBV9|few|16
TGTGCCAGCAGCACAAGGAGGGCGGCAAGCACAGATACGCAGTATTTT
CASSTRRAASTDTQYF
>TRBJ2-4|.|TRBV7-2|few|16
TGTGCCAGCAGCTTAGCGTTTGGCCAGGGGAGGAACATTCAGTACTTC
CASSLAFGQGRNIQYF
>TRBJ2-7|.|TRBV9|.|13
TGTGCCAGCAGCGAGATCGAGGGCTACGAGCAGTACTTC
CASSEIEGYEQYF
>TRBJ1-6|.|TRBV6-1|.|14
TGTGCCAGCAGAACAGGGACCAATAATTCACCCCTCCACTTT
CASRTGTNNSPLHF
>TRBJ2-1|TRBD2|TRBV9|many|15
TGTGCCAGCAGCGTTAGCGGGGCCTTCGGGAATGAGCAGTTCTTC
CASSVSGAFGNEQFF
>TRBJ2-5|.|TRBV4-2|.|14
TGTGCCAGCAGCCAAGAAGTGCTTGGGGAGACCCAGTACTTC
CASSQEVLGETQYF
>TRBJ1-2|.|TRBV20-1|.|14
TGCAGTGCTAGAGTCACGGGGAGAAACTATGGCTACACCTTC
CSARVTGRNYGYTF